This TCR beta chain appears in the sequencing data of a study of shared clonotypes between healthy human individuals. Only in-frame clones appear in the TCRdb table, and some are missing; sequencing was by immunoSEQ multiplex PCR. The sample includes 450,000 to 500,000 clones, more than 65% of them seen just once. This clone has only a few counts. This CDR3 has 15 amino acids. The V end was cut by 1 base, the J end by 6 bases, with 13 bases between. The germline gives CDR1 SGHAT, CDR2 FQNNGV. The TCR was taken from a woman aged 35 to 49 in good health. Some clones in this sample may be carry-over from other donors' samples. This chain connects TRBV11-2 to TRBJ2-1; D unresolved. Sequencing input: PBMCs. CDR3 bases: TGTGCCAGCAGCTTAGGAGGTACTATGAGCAATGAGCAGTTCTTC. This codes for CASSLGGTMSNEQFF.